The 17 T cell receptor beta chains below come from one sample, sequenced in a study of Ad26.COV2.S vaccination and SARS-CoV-2 variants. Sample treatment: over 15 received Ad26.COV2.S at low or high dose, single or two shots; a few received placebo; per-sample allocation not given. On day 63 after the first injection, vaccine and placebo recipients gave samples. TCRdb's table, derived via immunoSEQ multiplex PCR, lists solely in-frame clones and lacks some. Of roughly 380,000 clones listed, about 85% were seen once; the top ten hold 2.5% to 3.5%. Sample: peripheral blood, taken in a trial of Ad26.COV2.S vaccine versus placebo. These TCRs come from a person aged 18-65 years who received the Ad26.COV2.S COVID-19 vaccine or a placebo.

Only a few counts were recorded for this clone. CDR3 sequence (DNA): TGTGCCAGCAGCTGGGGACAGAACACTGAAGCTTTCTTT. Its translation: CASSWGQNTEAFF. The chain has TRBV7-9 and TRBJ1-1, with a possible D match to TRBD1 (6 bases). V was trimmed by 4 bases and J by 1 base, leaving 7 bases between them. The CDR3 runs to 13 residues. Germline CDR1 SEHNR, CDR2 FQNEAQ (reference sequence).

The chain carries TRBV4-3 and TRBJ2-1; TRBD2 agrees at 7 bases. This CDR3 contains 18 residues. Trimming cost V 3 bases and J 0 bases; bases outside gene matches: 11. CDR1 LGHNA and CDR2 YSLEER come from the germline V gene. The CDR3 DNA is TGCGCCAGCAGCCAGGTCCTCTTAGCGGGTAGCTCCTACAATGAGCAGTTCTTC. Amino acid sequence: CASSQVLLAGSSYNEQFF.

The chain couples TRBV5-1 to TRBJ2-6; 8 nucleotides line up with TRBD1. CDR1 and CDR2 from the germline V gene are SGHRS and YFSETQ. J was trimmed by 0 bases and V by 0 bases; bases with no gene match: 11. The CDR3 has 20 residues. This CDR3 reads CASSLAGQGTDTSGANVLTF. CDR3 in DNA: TGCGCCAGCAGCTTGGCCGGACAGGGAACGGACACCTCTGGGGCCAACGTCCTGACTTTC.

This chain connects TRBV6-5 to TRBJ1-2; tentative D call: TRBD1 (5 bases). This CDR3 region has 14 residues. Trimming took off 7 bases at V and 8 bases at J, with 20 bases between the two ends. Germline assignment: CDR1 MNHEY and CDR2 SVGAGI. CDR3 sequence (DNA): TGTGCCAGCACCATCGGGACGGGAAGGGAGGGCTACACCTTC. Translation: CASTIGTGREGYTF.

This clone occurred a few times. The rearrangement links TRBV9 to TRBJ1-1; D uncertain. The ends were cut back, 4 bases at V and 4 bases at J, with 14 bases in the middle. The CDR3 sequence is 14 residues long. CDR1 SGDLS and CDR2 YYNGEE come from the germline V gene. The CDR3 DNA reads as TGTGCCAGCAGCCCCCCTCAAGGTGGCACTGAAGCTTTCTTT. Protein: CASSPPQGGTEAFF.

The V and J genes are TRBV9 and TRBJ2-7; D uncertain. This CDR3 has 13 residues. Germline lookup yields CDR1 SGDLS and CDR2 YYNGEE. The ends were cut back, 0 bases at V and 4 bases at J, with 8 bases in the middle. The CDR3 DNA reads TGTGCCAGCAGCGTAGATTCGGCGTACGAGCAGTACTTC. Protein: CASSVDSAYEQYF.

The CDR3 protein is CASSPTFGGRKGNEQFF. For the CDR3, the DNA is TGTGCCAGCAGCCCCACCTTCGGCGGGAGGAAGGGGAATGAGCAGTTCTTC. V usage is TRBV7-2 and J usage is TRBJ2-1; 8 bases fit TRBD2. Germline CDR1 reads SGHTA; CDR2 reads FQGNSA. J was trimmed by 7 bases and V by 5 bases; bases with no gene match: 16. This CDR3 has 17 residues.

V usage is TRBV29-1 and J usage is TRBJ2-1; the D gene is possibly TRBD2 (7 bases). Trimming cost V 4 bases and J 12 bases, with 16 bases left between them. CDR3 size: 12 residues. Germline CDR1 and CDR2: SQVTM and ANQGSEA. Here the CDR3 reads CSVVGGGSGQFF. In DNA form, the CDR3 reads TGCAGCGTTGTAGGCGGGGGCTCGGGGCAGTTCTTC.

This clone came up once. This chain uses TRBV3-1 (or the pseudogene TRBV3-2) with TRBJ2-3, with D possibly matching TRBD1 (7 bases). From germline, CDR1 is LGHDT and CDR2 YNNKEL (reference sequence). V was trimmed by 4 bases and J by 2 bases, leaving 16 bases between them. The length of the CDR3 is 16 residues. The DNA for the CDR3 is TGTGCCAGCAGCCTCAGGGCAGGGGGGCACACAGATACGCAGTATTTT. This translates into CASSLRAGGHTDTQYF.

This chain joins TRBV5-1 and TRBJ1-1; TRBD1 agrees at 10 bases. In germline, CDR1 is SGHRS, CDR2 YFSETQ. The CDR3 loop spans 15 amino acids. The V segment lost 0 bases and the J segment 1 base; nucleotides outside the gene matches: 0. The CDR3 coding sequence is TGCGCCAGCAGCTTGGGACAGGGGGCGAACACTGAAGCTTTCTTT. This gives the protein CASSLGQGANTEAFF.

The table lists this clone with a count of one. This rearrangement joins TRBV19 to TRBJ1-2; D is perhaps TRBD1 (6 bases). V lost 5 bases and J 1 base, leaving 14 bases between the germline ends. The CDR3 totals 15 residues. Germline CDR1 is LNHDA and CDR2 is SQIVND (reference sequence). The CDR3 loop is CASSPHGQNNYGYTF. CDR3 in DNA: TGTGCCAGTAGTCCCCACGGACAGAATAACTATGGCTACACCTTC.

On this clone: The sample carries other DNA sequences with the same CDR3. This sequence joins TRBV18 and TRBJ1-3, with TRBD1 matching 8 bases. Germline V gene lookup returns CDR1 KGHSH and CDR2 LQKENI. The length of the CDR3 is 14 residues. With V trimmed by 3 bases and J by 4 bases, 2 bases remained unmatched. As DNA, the CDR3 is TGTGCCAGCTCACCCGGGACAGGAGGAAACACCATATATTTT. Translating gives CASSPGTGGNTIYF.

This clone showed up just once. Other DNA sequences in this specimen translate into the identical CDR3. The rearrangement joins TRBV28 to TRBJ2-2; 14 positions agree with TRBD2. CDR1 and CDR2 from the germline V gene are MDHEN and SYDVKM. Trimming cost V 3 bases and J 2 bases; bases outside gene matches: 2. The CDR3 spans 17 residues. CDR3 nucleotides: TGTGCCAGCAGTTTGGGACTAGCGGGAGCAAACACCGGGGAGCTGTTTTTT. It yields the protein CASSLGLAGANTGELFF.

The chain is built from TRBV2 and TRBJ1-1; D is undetermined. The CDR3 sequence is 15 residues long. Germline V gene data show CDR1 as SNHLY and CDR2 as FYNNEI. Trimming removed 1 base at V and 1 base at J, with 10 bases between. CDR3 region: CASSEVPLTNTEAFF. For the CDR3, the DNA is TGTGCCAGCAGTGAAGTTCCCCTTACGAACACTGAAGCTTTCTTT.

This chain links TRBV7-9 with TRBJ1-2; unclear D gene. Germline-derived CDR1 and CDR2 are SEHNR and FQNEAQ (reference sequence). The CDR3 is 11 residues long. Trimming took off 8 bases at V and 8 bases at J, with 12 bases between the two ends. The CDR3 nucleotides are TGTGCCAGCGAATATGTTCGGGGCTACACCTTC. It is translated as CASEYVRGYTF. Filled out from reference TRBV7-9 and TRBJ1-2, the complete variable domain reads DTGVSQNPRHKITKRGQNVTFRCDPISEHNRLYWYRQTLGQGPEFLTYFQNEAQLEKSRLLSDRFSAERPKGSFSTLEIQRTEQGDSAMYLCASEYVRGYTFGSGTRLTVV.

The chain employs TRBV7-9 and TRBJ2-5; no reliable D call. V shed 3 bases and J shed 4 bases, with 15 bases lying between them. The CDR3 contains 15 residues. CDR1 is SEHNR, CDR2 FQNEAQ, per germline (reference sequence). CDR3 sequence (DNA): TGTGCCAGCAGCTTTATAAGGGCGTCCGGAGAGACCCAGTACTTC. Protein product: CASSFIRASGETQYF.

V gene TRBV6-2 or TRBV6-3 combines with J gene TRBJ1-4; no reliable D call. Trimming took off 2 bases at V and 8 bases at J, with 12 bases between the two ends. Germline V gene lookup returns CDR1 MNHEY and CDR2 SVGEGT. The CDR3 has 14 amino acids. The CDR3 region has the DNA TGTGCCAGCAGTTACGTCGGGGTAGAAGAAAAACTGTTTTTT. Its translation: CASSYVGVEEKLFF.